The 26 T cell receptor beta chains presented below share a single source sample, sequenced in a study of T cells in narcolepsy. TCRdb's table, derived via immunoSEQ multiplex PCR, lists solely in-frame clones and lacks some. The sample has over 10,000 clones, 85% to 90% seen once. Sequencing input: CD45RA- memory CD4+ T cells from PBMCs. These TCRs come from a human donor with narcolepsy.

This clone was seen once. This chain uses TRBV5-1 with TRBJ2-2; TRBD2 matches 8 bases. Unmatched junction bases numbered 3, after V lost 2 bases and J lost 6 bases. Looked up from germline, CDR1 is SGHRS and CDR2 is YFSETQ. This CDR3 contains 14 residues. CDR3 in DNA: TGCGCCAGCAGCTTACTGACTAGCGCCGGGGAGCTGTTTTTT. Translated: CASSLLTSAGELFF.

With regard to this clone: Distinct nucleotide sequences in the sample also encode this CDR3. J is TRBJ2-3 and V is TRBV7-2, with D unclear. Trimming stripped 3 bases from V and 3 bases from J, with 4 bases between. Germline V gene data show CDR1 as SGHTA and CDR2 as FQGNSA. CDR3 length: 12 amino acids. The CDR3 sequence is CASSFSTDTQYF. The CDR3 coding sequence is TGTGCCAGCAGCTTTTCAACAGATACGCAGTATTTT.

V gene TRBV6-1 combines with J gene TRBJ2-7, with a tentative D call TRBD1 (6 bases). Trimming left V 6 bases short and J 2 bases short, with 14 bases between. There are 14 residues in the CDR3. Germline loops: CDR1 MNHNS, CDR2 SASEGT. Written as DNA, the CDR3 is TGTGCCAGCAGACAGGGATCCCTTGCCTACGAGCAGTACTTC. Translated: CASRQGSLAYEQYF.

V and J are TRBV15 and TRBJ2-5, with TRBD2 identical over 10 bases. Germline assignment: CDR1 LNHNV and CDR2 YYDKDF (reference sequence). The CDR3 is made up of 19 amino acids. V trimming: 5 bases; J trimming: 10 bases; junction bases outside the gene matches: 25. CDR3 in amino acids: CATSAALECKREGVEGQYF. CDR3 DNA: TGTGCCACCAGCGCTGCCCTGGAGTGCAAGCGGGAGGGGGTAGAGGGCCAGTACTTC.

V gene TRBV1 combines with J gene TRBJ1-5; TRBD1, the table's D call, lacks a check against the DNA. TRBV1 is noted as a pseudogene. The CDR3 length is 18 residues. The CDR3 sequence is CTSSQELKRQNSNQPQHF. The CDR3 DNA reads as TGCACCAGCAGCCAAGAACTCAAAAGACAGAATAGCAATCAGCCCCAGCATTTT.

The V and J genes are TRBV7-8 and TRBJ1-5; D perhaps matches TRBD1 (6 bases). The germline CDR1 and CDR2 sequences are SGHVS and FQNEAQ. The CDR3 has 11 residues. The V end lost 8 bases, the J end lost 7 bases, and 9 bases lay between the germline ends. CDR3 sequence reads: CASFRGQPQHF. The CDR3 DNA reads TGTGCCAGCTTCAGGGGACAGCCCCAGCATTTT.

This rearrangement joins TRBV5-4 to TRBJ2-4; no clear D. V was clipped by 0 bases and J by 2 bases, with 6 bases between them. CDR3 length: 14 residues. CDR1 and CDR2 from the germline V gene are SGHNT and YYREEE (reference sequence). The chain's CDR3 is CASSLVTTKNIQYF. The DNA for the CDR3 is TGTGCCAGCAGCTTGGTTACAACCAAAAACATTCAGTACTTC.

This sequence joins TRBV5-6 and TRBJ2-1; TRBD2 matches 13 bases. The CDR3 is made up of 17 amino acids. Germline CDR1 reads SGHDT; CDR2 reads YYEEEE. The ends lost 4 bases at V and 8 bases at J; junction bases unmatched: 12. CDR3 protein: CASSEGPGLAGRDEQFF. DNA of the CDR3: TGTGCCAGCAGCGAGGGGCCGGGACTAGCGGGACGAGATGAGCAGTTCTTC. The full variable domain, completed using reference TRBV5-6 and TRBJ2-1, is DAGVTQSPTHLIKTRGQQVTLRCSPKSGHDTVSWYQQALGQGPQFIFQYYEEEERQRGNFPDRFSGHQFPNYSSELNVNALLLGDSALYLCASSEGPGLAGRDEQFFGPGTRLTVL.

The gene calls are TRBV20-1 and TRBJ2-1; no firm D call. Germline V gene sequence: CDR1 DFQATT, CDR2 SNEGSKA (reference sequence). V lost 6 bases and J 8 bases, leaving 11 bases between the germline ends. The CDR3 totals 11 residues. Written as DNA, the CDR3 is TGCAGTGCCCCCGTTTCGTATGAGCAGTTCTTC. Translated, it gives CSAPVSYEQFF.

This clone was detected a few times. V usage is TRBV7-9 and J usage is TRBJ2-1; D might be TRBD1 (5 bases). In germline, CDR1 is SEHNR, CDR2 FQNEAQ (reference sequence). The CDR3 is made up of 12 amino acids. V was shortened by 7 bases and J by 2 bases, with 6 bases between the two germline ends. CDR3 nucleotide sequence: TGTGCCAGCACGGACACCTACAATGAGCAGTTCTTC. Translated, it gives CASTDTYNEQFF.

This clone was seen once. The chain has TRBV28 and TRBJ2-1; perhaps TRBD2 as D (6 bases). Germline V lookup: CDR1 MDHEN, CDR2 SYDVKM. The CDR3 loop spans 16 amino acids. V gave up 6 bases and J gave up 8 bases, with 23 bases separating them. The CDR3 DNA follows: TGTGCCAGCAGCCCCCAACTAGCCCCGATGACTGATGAGCAGTTCTTC. It yields the protein CASSPQLAPMTDEQFF.

The V call is TRBV15, the J call TRBJ1-1; 9 nucleotides agree with TRBD1. CDR1 and CDR2 from the germline V gene are LNHNV and YYDKDF (reference sequence). The CDR3 has 15 residues. With 5 bases clipped from V and 5 bases from J, the junction kept 9 bases outside the gene matches. As DNA, the CDR3 is TGTGCCACCAGCGACTACAGGGGGCGTGTAACTGAAGCTTTCTTT. Translated, it gives CATSDYRGRVTEAFF.

The V gene is TRBV5-1, the J gene TRBJ2-1; 11 nucleotides align to TRBD2. V dropped 2 bases and J dropped 3; count of bases not matched to a gene: 10. This CDR3 contains 18 residues. The germline CDR1 and CDR2 sequences are SGHRS and YFSETQ. The CDR3 coding sequence is TGCGCCAGCAGCTTTGGTACTAGCGGGAGTCAGAGCTACAATGAGCAGTTCTTC. Its protein product is CASSFGTSGSQSYNEQFF.

The CDR3 loop is CASSFGLAGDIQYF. In DNA, the CDR3 is TGTGCCAGCAGCTTTGGACTAGCGGGAGACATTCAGTACTTC. This chain joins TRBV7-8 and TRBJ2-4; 13 bases line up with TRBD2. CDR1 is SGHVS, CDR2 FQNEAQ, per germline. This CDR3 region has 14 residues. V lost 3 bases, J lost 8 bases, and 1 base stayed unmatched.

The V and J genes are TRBV6-1 and TRBJ2-7; D unresolved. The CDR3 length is 11 residues. V shed 3 bases and J shed 7 bases, with 7 bases lying between them. CDR1 MNHNS and CDR2 SASEGT come from the germline V gene. CDR3 sequence reads: CASSERLEQYF. The CDR3 DNA reads TGTGCCAGCAGTGAGCGATTAGAGCAGTACTTC.

The chain is built from TRBV7-8 and TRBJ1-1; 8 bases are a match to TRBD1. J lost 4 bases, V lost 5 bases, and 18 bases had no gene match. CDR1 is SGHVS and CDR2 is FQNEAQ in the germline V gene. This CDR3 spans 18 amino acids. In nucleotides, the CDR3 is TGTGCCAGCAGCAGGAGGAGTGCAACAGGGGGGCGGGTCACTGAAGCTTTCTTT. Amino acid sequence: CASSRRSATGGRVTEAFF.

The chain has TRBV7-2 and TRBJ2-2, with D perhaps TRBD2 (6 bases). Between the trimmed V and J ends, which lost 2 bases and 5 bases, there was a span of 12 bases. In germline, CDR1 is SGHTA, CDR2 FQGNSA. This CDR3 contains 15 residues. CDR3 region: CASSLRGSGTGELFF. The CDR3 nucleotides read TGTGCCAGCAGCTTACGGGGGAGTGGAACCGGGGAGCTGTTTTTT.

The CDR3 loop reads CASSVLAGGVNEQFF. CDR3 nucleotides: TGTGCCAGCAGCGTCCTAGCGGGAGGAGTCAATGAGCAGTTCTTC. The chain recombines TRBV9 with TRBJ2-1; 11 nucleotides match TRBD2. With 2 bases clipped from V and 6 bases from J, the junction kept 4 bases outside the gene matches. Germline CDR1 SGDLS, CDR2 YYNGEE. The CDR3 runs 15 residues.

The gene calls are TRBV5-1 and TRBJ1-1, with 9 positions matching TRBD1. V lost 6 bases, J lost 5 bases, and 8 bases stayed unmatched. CDR3 length equals 14 residues. Germline V gene sequence: CDR1 SGHRS, CDR2 YFSETQ. The chain's CDR3 is CASTQTGGGTEAFF. The CDR3 DNA is TGCGCCAGCACCCAAACAGGGGGCGGGACTGAAGCTTTCTTT.

This chain links TRBV4-2 with TRBJ2-2; no clear D. V was pared by 2 bases and J by 3 bases, with 10 bases between. Germline V gives CDR1 LGHNA, CDR2 YNFKEQ. The CDR3 runs 15 residues. The CDR3, as DNA: TGTGCCAGCAGCCAACTCGGGTCTTACACCGGGGAGCTGTTTTTT. Amino acid sequence: CASSQLGSYTGELFF.

The chain joins TRBV11-2 to TRBJ1-5; D not resolved. V gave up 0 bases and J gave up 7 bases, with 13 bases separating them. The CDR3 has 15 residues. CDR1 SGHAT and CDR2 FQNNGV come from the germline V gene. Written as DNA, the CDR3 is TGTGCCAGCAGCTTAGATTCAACGCCGGGACAGCCCCAGCATTTT. Amino acids: CASSLDSTPGQPQHF. The entire variable domain, with the rest obtained from reference TRBV11-2 and TRBJ1-5, is as follows: EAGVAQSPRYKIIEKRQSVAFWCNPISGHATLYWYQQILGQGPKLLIQFQNNGVVDDSQLPKDRFSAERLKGVDSTLKIQPAKLEDSAVYLCASSLDSTPGQPQHFGDGTRLSIL.

A remark on this clone: A read error may account for a junction end that differs from germline. The genes are TRBV9 and TRBJ2-3; D perhaps matches TRBD2 (6 bases). Germline-derived CDR1 and CDR2 are SGDLS and YYNGEE. The CDR3 runs to 15 residues. CDR3 nucleotide sequence: TGTGCCAGTAGCGTGGGGGGACTCCCCACAGATACGCAGTATTTT. Residues: CASSVGGLPTDTQYF. The whole variable domain, filled in from reference TRBV9 and TRBJ2-3, reads DSGVTQTPKHLITATGQRVTLRCSPRSGDLSVYWYQQSLDQGLQFLIQYYNGEERAKGNILERFSAQQFPDLHSELNLSSLELGDSALYFCASSVGGLPTDTQYFGPGTRLTVL.

This clone was picked up a small number of times. This CDR3 reads CASSLERGSTDTQYF. CDR3 sequence (DNA): TGCGCCAGCAGCTTGGAAAGGGGGTCCACAGATACGCAGTATTTT. This chain joins TRBV5-1 and TRBJ2-3, with a weak D call TRBD1 (6 bases). Germline lookup yields CDR1 SGHRS and CDR2 YFSETQ. Trimming cost V 0 bases and J 2 bases, with 10 bases left between them. The CDR3 length is 15 residues.

This chain uses TRBV2 with TRBJ2-1; 7 bases agree with TRBD2. J lost 9 bases, V lost 0 bases, and 8 bases had no gene match. CDR3 size: 15 residues. Germline assignment: CDR1 SNHLY and CDR2 FYNNEI. CDR3 DNA: TGTGCCAGCAGTGAAGCGCGGCGGGAGACGGGTGAGCAGTTCTTC. Translating it yields CASSEARRETGEQFF.

The rearrangement uses TRBV2 and TRBJ2-7; D ambiguous. V lost 1 base, J lost 3 bases, and 10 bases lay in between. The CDR3 is made up of 14 amino acids. From germline, CDR1 is SNHLY and CDR2 FYNNEI. The CDR3 protein is CASSEVARNYEQYF. CDR3 coding DNA: TGTGCCAGCAGTGAAGTTGCTAGAAACTACGAGCAGTACTTC.

The V call is TRBV10-3, the J call TRBJ2-7; 13 bases line up with TRBD2. CDR1 is ENHRY and CDR2 is SYGVKD in the germline V gene. Trimming took 0 bases from V and 4 from J; bases not matched to a gene: 0. The CDR3 consists of 15 residues. The CDR3 here is CAISESGLAGYEQYF. DNA of the CDR3: TGTGCCATCAGTGAGTCGGGACTAGCGGGATACGAGCAGTACTTC.